The T cell receptor (beta chain) under discussion was sequenced for a study of blood T cell repertoires in COVID-19. Study overall: PBMCs, B-cell-depleted T cells, or T cells provided the cDNA or gDNA that made up the material.

V was shortened by 4 bases and J by 8 bases, with 6 bases between the two germline ends. Germline CDR1 MGHRA, CDR2 YSYEKL. The CDR3 contains 11 residues. The method was immunoSEQ multiplex PCR; TCRdb's version includes in-frame clones alone and lacks a portion of them. Counted here are approximately 150,000 clones, 80% occurring once; the ten biggest clones make up approximately 6%. Sequencing input: PBMCs or T cells enriched from blood (not recorded which). This receptor was identified in a man in his forties who had recovered from COVID-19. The chain has TRBV4-1 and TRBJ2-1, with D tentatively TRBD2 (6 bases). The chain's CDR3 is CASSREDEQFF. The CDR3 nucleotides are TGCGCCAGCAGCCGGGAGGATGAGCAGTTCTTC.